This TCR beta chain was profiled in a study of T cells in Graves' hyperthyroidism and ophthalmopathy. General study findings and limits: With a median lead of around 6.7 months before onset, the model predicted ophthalmopathy.

Disease lasting under 3 months, a NOSPECS grade of at least 4, and a Clinical Activity Score of at least 3 were features of the ophthalmopathy patients. Source material for PBMCs was 9 to 10 ml fresh peripheral blood. The CDR3 is 14 amino acids. The V gene's germline CDR1 is MNHNS and CDR2 SASEGT. V lost 3 bases to trimming and J lost 5 bases, with 13 bases between them. The investigators amplified TCR beta CDR3 regions from RNA transcripts. RT-PCR in the first round (using the HTBI primer set) targeted the TCR CDR3. TCRdb recomputed calls from the multiplex PCR reads with MiXCR, one row per CDR3 protein. There are 310,000 or so distinct CDR3 sequences in the sample; about 15% occur only once, and about 50% lies in the top ten. This clonotype was detected many times. The antigen remains unidentified.

Sequencing was done on a sample of blood. The V gene is TRBV6-1, the J gene TRBJ2-5, with TRBD2 as a possible D gene (5 bases). The sequence came from a woman in her sixties or seventies with Graves' ophthalmopathy. The CDR3 here is CASSEVRDWETQYF. The CDR3 bases are TGTGCCAGCAGTGAGGTTCGGGATTGGGAGACCCAGTACTTC.